This T cell receptor (beta chain) was identified in a study of blood T cell repertoires in COVID-19. Study summary: The cDNA or gDNA used as material had been derived from T cells, B-cell-depleted T cells, or PBMCs.

The CDR3 runs to 14 residues. Germline loops: CDR1 SGHTS, CDR2 YDEGEE. Germline trimming cut 2 bases from V and 5 bases from J; bases unmatched to any gene: 4. Per the original data handling: Amplification of reference gene primers provided the estimated nucleated cell counts. The method was immunoSEQ multiplex PCR; TCRdb's version includes in-frame clones alone and lacks a portion of them. That table furnishes V, J and clone size, whereas the DNA furnished D and trimming. The table records 100,000 to 150,000 clones, 85% of them present only once. The sample taken for sequencing was peripheral blood. The sequence was collected from an elderly woman with acute or convalescent COVID-19. The J gene is TRBJ2-1, the V gene TRBV5-8; TRBD1 agrees at 7 bases. The CDR3 reads CASSFRDRHNEQFF. CDR3 sequence (DNA): TGTGCCAGCAGCTTCCGGGACAGACACAATGAGCAGTTCTTC.